This T cell receptor beta chain was identified during a study of blood T cell repertoires in COVID-19. Background on the study: Sites across the United States, Italy and Spain contributed samples from acute and convalescent COVID-19. PBMCs, B-cell-depleted T cells, or T cells provided the cDNA or gDNA that made up the material.

The sample holds one count of this clone. In the original analysis: Estimated nucleated cell counts came from reference gene primer amplification. Some clones are missing from TCRdb's copy, which holds only in-frame ones; the method was immunoSEQ multiplex PCR. V and J calls and clone size are copied from that table; D and trimming were computed from the DNA. The sample includes over 30,000 clones, about 86% of them seen just once. The sequenced sample consisted of peripheral blood. The sequence was obtained from a human donor in a cohort sampled during active COVID-19.

The CDR3 reads CASSLRHTYEQYF. The CDR3 nucleotides read TGTGCCAGCAGCTTAAGACATACCTACGAGCAGTACTTC. This chain connects TRBV7-8 to TRBJ2-7, with D unclear. The CDR3 spans 13 residues. CDR1 is SGHVS, CDR2 FQNEAQ, per germline. V was clipped by 2 bases and J by 2 bases, with 7 bases between them.